One T cell receptor beta chain is described in this entry. This entry is derived from a study of shared clonotypes between healthy human individuals. CDR1 and CDR2 (germline): MDHEN, SYDVKM. V shed 6 bases and J 1 base; nucleotides not matched to a gene: 4. The CDR3 consists of 14 residues. Here immunoSEQ multiplex PCR was the method, and the copy in TCRdb shows in-frame clones only, minus some. The sample records just over 2,000,000 clones, over 85% being singletons. This receptor was taken from a man aged 18-30 years in good health. The V gene is TRBV28, the J gene TRBJ2-3; the match to TRBD1 covers 7 bases. The sequenced sample consisted of naive CD4+ T cells sorted from blood. Indicated subset: CD45RA+ positively selected. The CDR3 nucleotides are TGTGCCAGCAGACACGACAGGGGCACAGATACGCAGTATTTT. Translated: CASRHDRGTDTQYF. Using reference TRBV28 and TRBJ2-3 for the parts outside the CDR3, the full variable domain is DVKVTQSSRYLVKRTGEKVFLECVQDMDHENMFWYRQDPGLGLRLIYFSYDVKMKEKGDIPEGYSVSREKKERFSLILESASTNQTSMYLCASRHDRGTDTQYFGPGTRLTVL.